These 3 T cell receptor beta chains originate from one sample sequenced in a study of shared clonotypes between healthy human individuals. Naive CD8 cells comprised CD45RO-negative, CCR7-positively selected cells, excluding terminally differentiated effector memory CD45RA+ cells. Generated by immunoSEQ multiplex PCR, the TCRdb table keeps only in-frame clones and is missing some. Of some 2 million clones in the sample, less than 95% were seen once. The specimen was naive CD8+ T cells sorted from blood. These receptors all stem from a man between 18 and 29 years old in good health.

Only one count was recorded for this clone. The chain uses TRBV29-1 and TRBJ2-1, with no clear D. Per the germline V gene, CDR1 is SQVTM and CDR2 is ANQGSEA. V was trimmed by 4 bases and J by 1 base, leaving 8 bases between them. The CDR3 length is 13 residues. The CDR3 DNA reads TGCAGCGTTGGTCGGGTATCCTACAATGAGCAGTTCTTC. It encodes CSVGRVSYNEQFF.

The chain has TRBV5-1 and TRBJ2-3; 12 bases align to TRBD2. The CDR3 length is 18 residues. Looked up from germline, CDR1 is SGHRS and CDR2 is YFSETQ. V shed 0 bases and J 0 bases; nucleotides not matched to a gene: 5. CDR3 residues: CASSLGTSGGLSTDTQYF. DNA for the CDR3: TGCGCCAGCAGCTTGGGTACTAGCGGGGGGCTGAGCACAGATACGCAGTATTTT.

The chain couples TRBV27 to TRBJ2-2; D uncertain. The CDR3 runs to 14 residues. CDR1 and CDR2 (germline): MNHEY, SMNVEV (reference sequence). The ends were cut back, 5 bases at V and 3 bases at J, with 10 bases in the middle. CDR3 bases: TGTGCCAGCAGTGTGGTCCTTCACACCGGGGAGCTGTTTTTT. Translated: CASSVVLHTGELFF.